A single count supports the clone carrying this TCR beta chain. No antigen is known for it. The data stem from a study of T cell responses to AZD1222 COVID-19 vaccine. The table came from immunoSEQ multiplex PCR; TCRdb's copy has only in-frame clones and leaves some out. The table shows 95,000 to 150,000 clones, with approximately 94% occurring only once. Study-wide findings and caveats: Spike-specific TCR breadth and depth both grew after two AZD1222 doses. Of the AZD1222 recipients, only six or seven were seropositive at baseline.

The receptor comes from an adult who received the AZD1222 COVID-19 vaccine. This specimen consisted of peripheral blood, obtained 28 days after the second AZD1222 dose.

The CDR3 is CASNIQGNTEAFF. As DNA, the CDR3 is TGTGCCAGCAACATACAGGGGAACACTGAAGCTTTCTTT. The rearrangement joins TRBV2 to TRBJ1-1; D possibly corresponds to TRBD1 (6 bases). V was cut by 7 bases and J by 1 base, with 10 bases left in between. Germline CDR1 SNHLY, CDR2 FYNNEI. The CDR3 covers 13 residues.